The source of this T cell receptor (beta chain) is a study of shared clonotypes between healthy human individuals. Adult donors, all healthy and HIV-negative, had no recent acute infections or vaccinations. Tens of millions of PBMCs supplied genomic DNA for unsorted samples. Original processing methods: Quality scores were absent from the junction-only immunoSEQ sequences, so filtering differed. Produced via immunoSEQ multiplex PCR; TCRdb's table is partial and in-frame only. The V and J calls and clone size are taken from that table; D and trimming were inferred from the DNA. The table lists some 490,000 clones, roughly 80% of them singletons. Germline V gene data show CDR1 as LNHDA and CDR2 as SQIVND (reference sequence). The V and J ends lost 5 bases and 0 bases respectively, with 12 bases between them. The CDR3 consists of 15 residues.

The source material was PBMCs. This chain links TRBV19 with TRBJ2-3; no clear D gene. The clonotype was recovered from a middle-aged woman in good health. Some clones in this sample may be carry-over from other donors' samples. The CDR3 DNA reads TGTGCCAGTAGTCTCCCGGGCTCTAGCACAGATACGCAGTATTTT. Its protein is CASSLPGSSTDTQYF.